This T cell receptor (beta chain) was obtained from a study of beta chain features in type 1 diabetes. Overall study results and limits: TCRB rearrangement may or may not be influenced by HLA type; here this remained unresolved. Patients with Type 1 diabetes showed moderately but significantly shorter TCRB CDR3s in all four CD4+ subsets.

Regarding this clone: Its matching antigen is unknown.

Every bit of the isolated RNA underwent reverse transcription, so sequencing read expressed TCRB transcripts. Method: immunoSEQ multiplex PCR; TCRdb's copy keeps in-frame clones and lacks some. Among under 400,000 clones listed, approximately 12% were seen once. V trimming: 4 bases; J trimming: 1 base; junction bases outside the gene matches: 3. Germline values: CDR1 SGDLS, CDR2 YYNGEE. This CDR3 region has 14 residues. The chain employs TRBV9 and TRBJ1-1, with 8 positions matching TRBD1. Material for sequencing was naive CD4+ T cells from blood. This receptor was identified in a woman younger than 35 with type 1 diabetes. The CDR3 DNA is TGTGCCAGCAGCCATACAGGGGGGAACACTGAAGCTTTCTTT. Amino acid sequence: CASSHTGGNTEAFF.